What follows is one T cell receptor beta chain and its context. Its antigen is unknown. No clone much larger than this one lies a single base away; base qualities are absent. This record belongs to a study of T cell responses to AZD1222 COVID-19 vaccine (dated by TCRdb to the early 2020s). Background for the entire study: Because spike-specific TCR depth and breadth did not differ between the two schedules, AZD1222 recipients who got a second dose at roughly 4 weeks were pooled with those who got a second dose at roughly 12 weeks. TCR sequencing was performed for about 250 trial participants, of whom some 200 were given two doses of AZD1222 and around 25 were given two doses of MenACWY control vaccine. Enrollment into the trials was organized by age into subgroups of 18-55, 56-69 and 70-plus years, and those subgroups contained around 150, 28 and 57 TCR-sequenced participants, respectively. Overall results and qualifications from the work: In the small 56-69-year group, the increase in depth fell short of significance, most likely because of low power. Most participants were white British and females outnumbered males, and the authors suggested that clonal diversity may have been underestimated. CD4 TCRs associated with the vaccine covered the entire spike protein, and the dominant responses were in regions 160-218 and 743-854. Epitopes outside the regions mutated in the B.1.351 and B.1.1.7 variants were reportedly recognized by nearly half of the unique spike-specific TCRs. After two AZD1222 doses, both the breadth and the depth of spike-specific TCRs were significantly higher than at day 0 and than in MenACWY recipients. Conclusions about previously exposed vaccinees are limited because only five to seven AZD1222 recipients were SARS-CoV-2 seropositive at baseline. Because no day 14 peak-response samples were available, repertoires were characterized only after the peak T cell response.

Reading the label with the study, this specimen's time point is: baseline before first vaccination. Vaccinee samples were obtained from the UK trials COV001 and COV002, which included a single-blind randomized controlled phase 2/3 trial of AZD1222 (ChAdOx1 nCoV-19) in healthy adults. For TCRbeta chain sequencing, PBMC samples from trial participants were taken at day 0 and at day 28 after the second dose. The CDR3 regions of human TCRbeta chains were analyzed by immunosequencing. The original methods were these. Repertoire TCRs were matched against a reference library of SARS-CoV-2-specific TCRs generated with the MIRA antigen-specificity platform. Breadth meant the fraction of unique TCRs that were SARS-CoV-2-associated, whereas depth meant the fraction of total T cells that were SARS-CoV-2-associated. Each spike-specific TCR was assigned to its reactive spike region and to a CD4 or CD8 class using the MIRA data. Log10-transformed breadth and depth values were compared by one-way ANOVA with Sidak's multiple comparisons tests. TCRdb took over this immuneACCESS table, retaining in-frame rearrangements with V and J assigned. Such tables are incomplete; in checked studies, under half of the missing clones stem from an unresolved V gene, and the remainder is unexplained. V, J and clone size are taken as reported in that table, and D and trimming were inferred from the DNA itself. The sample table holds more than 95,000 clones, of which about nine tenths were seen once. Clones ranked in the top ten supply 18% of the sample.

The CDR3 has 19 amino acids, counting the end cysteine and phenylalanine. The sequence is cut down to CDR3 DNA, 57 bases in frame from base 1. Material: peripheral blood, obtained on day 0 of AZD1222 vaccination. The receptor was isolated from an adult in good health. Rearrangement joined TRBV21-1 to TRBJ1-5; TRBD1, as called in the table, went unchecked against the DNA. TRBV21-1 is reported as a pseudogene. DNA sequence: TGTGCCAGCAGCGAAAGCCGGGACAGGGAGATGTATAGCAATCAGCCCCAGCATTTT. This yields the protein CASSESRDREMYSNQPQHF.